This T cell receptor (beta chain) originates from a study of blood T cells in healthy people across ages. The CDR3 loop spans 16 amino acids. The V and J ends lost 6 bases and 1 base, in that order; junction bases with no gene match: 10. PBMCs were isolated at a quantity of at least 6 million per sample. It was with a sample-barcoded 5' primer and a J-beta primer mix that a second PCR of roughly 7 to 12 cycles was run. TCRdb reprocessed the 5' RACE reads with MiXCR, giving one entry per CDR3 protein. This sample has about 770,000 distinct CDR3 sequences; around 43% occur once, and the top ten carry around 21%. Study observations and caveats: Observed TCR beta diversity showed a strong correlation with the percentage of naive T cells as measured by flow cytometry. Unknown donor CMV status possibly confounded expanded clonotype changes.

This clonotype was observed a few times. The target antigen is unknown. This chain uses TRBV12-3 or TRBV12-4 with TRBJ1-1; 8 nucleotides align to TRBD1. What was sequenced was blood. This TCR derives from a man in his 60s in good health. The CDR3 DNA reads as TGTGCCAGCAGAGACTTAGGACAGGGTTCGAACACTGAAGCTTTCTTT. It encodes CASRDLGQGSNTEAFF.